This record looks at one T cell receptor beta chain sequence and its context. In terms of age and location, participants ranged from roughly 18 to 90 years and lived in under 30 US areas. The study assigned cohorts using participant-reported clinical history. The data originate from a study of blood T cell repertoires in COVID-19. Study-level background: The origin of the acute and convalescent COVID-19 samples was the United States, Italy and Spain.

As handled by the study authors: Amplification with reference gene primers provided the estimates of nucleated cell counts. Clones were sequenced by immunoSEQ multiplex PCR, and TCRdb holds only the in-frame ones, with some missing. Clone size and V and J calls were adopted from that table, with D and trimming inferred from the DNA. The sample has 130,000 to 150,000 clones, approximately 83% seen once. Germline V lookup: CDR1 SGHRS, CDR2 YFSETQ. The CDR3 runs 14 residues. V gave up 7 bases and J gave up 0 bases, with 13 bases separating them. This sequence joins TRBV5-1 and TRBJ2-5; a possible D gene is TRBD1 (5 bases). Input material: PBMCs or T cells enriched from blood (not recorded which). The TCR was taken from a man aged 45 to 65 who had recovered from COVID-19. The DNA of the CDR3 is TGCGCCAGCGCCAGGCAAGGGGACCAAGAGACCCAGTACTTC. Its protein is CASARQGDQETQYF.